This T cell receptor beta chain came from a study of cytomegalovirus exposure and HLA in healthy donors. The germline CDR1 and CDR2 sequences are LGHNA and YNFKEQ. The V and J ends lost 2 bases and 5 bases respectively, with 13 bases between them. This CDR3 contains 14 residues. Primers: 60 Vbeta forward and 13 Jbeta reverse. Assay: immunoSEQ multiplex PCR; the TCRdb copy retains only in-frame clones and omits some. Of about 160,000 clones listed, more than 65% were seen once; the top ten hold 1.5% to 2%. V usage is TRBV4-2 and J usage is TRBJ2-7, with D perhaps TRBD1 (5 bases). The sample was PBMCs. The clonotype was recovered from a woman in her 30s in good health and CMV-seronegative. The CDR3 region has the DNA TGTGCCAGCAGCCAACCCTTACAGGTAAACGAGCAGTACTTC. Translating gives CASSQPLQVNEQYF.